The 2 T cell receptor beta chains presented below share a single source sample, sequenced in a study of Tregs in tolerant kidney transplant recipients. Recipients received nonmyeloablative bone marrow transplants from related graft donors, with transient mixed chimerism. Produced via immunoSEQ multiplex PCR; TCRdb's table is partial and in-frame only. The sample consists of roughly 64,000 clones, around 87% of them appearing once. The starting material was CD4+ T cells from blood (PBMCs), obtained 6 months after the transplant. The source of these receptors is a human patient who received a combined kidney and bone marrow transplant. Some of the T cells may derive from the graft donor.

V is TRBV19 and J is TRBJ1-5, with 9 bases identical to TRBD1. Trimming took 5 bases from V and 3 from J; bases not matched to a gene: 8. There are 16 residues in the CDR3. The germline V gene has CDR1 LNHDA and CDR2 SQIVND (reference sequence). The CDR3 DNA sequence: TGTGCCAGTAGTCTTAGGACAGGGGAATACAATCAGCCCCAGCATTTT. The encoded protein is CASSLRTGEYNQPQHF. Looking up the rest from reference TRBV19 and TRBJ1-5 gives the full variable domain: DGGITQSPKYLFRKEGQNVTLSCEQNLNHDAMYWYRQDPGQGLRLIYYSQIVNDFQKGDIAEGYSVSREKKESFPLTVTSAQKNPTAFYLCASSLRTGEYNQPQHFGDGTRLSIL.

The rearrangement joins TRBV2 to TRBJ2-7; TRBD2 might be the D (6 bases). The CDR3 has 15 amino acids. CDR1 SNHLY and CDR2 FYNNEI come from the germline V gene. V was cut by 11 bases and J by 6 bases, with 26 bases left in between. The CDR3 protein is CAGLGIRGKRGEQYF. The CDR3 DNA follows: TGTGCCGGCTTAGGGATCCGGGGGAAGCGAGGCGAGCAGTACTTC. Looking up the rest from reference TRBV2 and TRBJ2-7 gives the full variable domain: EPEVTQTPSHQVTQMGQEVILRCVPISNHLYFYWYRQILGQKVEFLVSFYNNEISEKSEIFDDQFSVERPDGSNFTLKIRSTKLEDSAMYFCAGLGIRGKRGEQYFGPGTRLTVT.